This TCR beta chain is drawn from a study of shared clonotypes between healthy human individuals. DNA at 200 ng, about 30,000 T cell genomes, went into sorted-subset replicate PCRs. Sequenced by immunoSEQ multiplex PCR; TCRdb stores in-frame clones only, minus some. The table includes about 2 million clones, about 94% detected once. CD8 cells classed as naive were CD45RO-negative and positively selected for CCR7, excluding terminally differentiated effector memory CD45RA+ cells. This CDR3 is 14 amino acids long. The germline V gene encodes CDR1 LNHDA and CDR2 SQIVND (reference sequence). The ends lost 3 bases at V and 8 bases at J; junction bases unmatched: 5.

The specimen sequenced was naive CD8+ T cells sorted from blood. V gene TRBV19 combines with J gene TRBJ2-1; 9 bases agree with TRBD2. This sequence was found in a man between 18 and 35 years old in good health. The DNA for the CDR3 is TGTGCCAGTAGTATTGGCGGGGGGGCCTATGAGCAGTTCTTC. It is translated as CASSIGGGAYEQFF.